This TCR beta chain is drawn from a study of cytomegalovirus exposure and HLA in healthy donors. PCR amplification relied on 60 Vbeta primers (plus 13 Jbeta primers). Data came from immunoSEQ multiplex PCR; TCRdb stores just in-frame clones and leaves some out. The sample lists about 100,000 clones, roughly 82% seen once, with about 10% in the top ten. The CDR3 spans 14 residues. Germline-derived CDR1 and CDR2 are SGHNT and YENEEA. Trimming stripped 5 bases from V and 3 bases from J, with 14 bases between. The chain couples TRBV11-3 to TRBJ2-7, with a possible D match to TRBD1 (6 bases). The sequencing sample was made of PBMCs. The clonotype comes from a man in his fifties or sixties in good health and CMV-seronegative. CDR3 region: CASSPGHLGYEQYF. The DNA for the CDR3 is TGTGCCAGCAGCCCGGGACACCTTGGCTACGAGCAGTACTTC.